The next 30 T cell receptor beta chains were all read from a single sample in a study of blood T cell repertoires in COVID-19. Data came from immunoSEQ multiplex PCR; TCRdb stores just in-frame clones and leaves some out. This table has roughly 74,000 clones, roughly 90% appearing once. Specimen: PBMCs or T cells enriched from blood (not recorded which). The receptors originated from a woman in her fifties or sixties with acute COVID-19.

The genes are TRBV27 and TRBJ2-7; the match to TRBD2 covers 9 bases. This CDR3 spans 14 amino acids. Germline V lookup: CDR1 MNHEY, CDR2 SMNVEV (reference sequence). Losses at the gene ends were 5 bases for V and 0 bases for J; bases not matched to a gene: 2. The CDR3 loop reads CASSGSGSSYEQYF. The CDR3 DNA is TGTGCCAGCAGTGGTAGCGGGAGCTCCTACGAGCAGTACTTC.

The chain carries TRBV24-1 and TRBJ2-3; 10 nucleotides agree with TRBD2. J lost 4 bases, V lost 11 bases, and 8 bases had no gene match. From germline, CDR1 is KGHDR and CDR2 SFDVKD. This CDR3 spans 14 amino acids. CDR3 sequence: CAIRASGSADTQYF. In DNA, the CDR3 is TGTGCCATCAGAGCTAGCGGGAGTGCAGATACGCAGTATTTT.

The chain links TRBV12-3 or TRBV12-4 to TRBJ2-3; D gene ambiguous. The CDR3 is made up of 13 amino acids. V shed 4 bases and J shed 2 bases, with 7 bases lying between them. For the CDR3, the DNA is TGTGCCAGCAGTTCTCAGAACACAGATACGCAGTATTTT. This gives the protein CASSSQNTDTQYF.

The chain couples TRBV20-1 to TRBJ2-3, with 9 bases that match TRBD1. CDR3 length: 13 residues. Germline V gene data show CDR1 as DFQATT and CDR2 as SNEGSKA (reference sequence). J gave up 5 bases and V 3 bases, and 3 bases lay outside the gene matches. CDR3 DNA: TGCAGTGCTAGTGGACAGGGGTTAGATACGCAGTATTTT. This encodes CSASGQGLDTQYF.

This clone came up a few times. The CDR3 spells CASSSGGSNYGYTF. DNA of the CDR3: TGTGCCAGCAGCTCCGGCGGGTCTAACTATGGCTACACCTTC. The chain carries TRBV5-4 and TRBJ1-2; D is unresolved. V was cut by 3 bases and J by 0 bases, with 9 bases left in between. The CDR3 covers 14 residues. The germline V gene has CDR1 SGHNT and CDR2 YYREEE (reference sequence).

The CDR3 loop reads CASSFDLWKTEAFF. CDR3 bases: TGTGCCAGCAGCTTTGACTTGTGGAAAACTGAAGCTTTCTTT. J is TRBJ1-1 and V is TRBV7-9; D remains ambiguous. There are 14 residues in the CDR3. Germline assignment: CDR1 SEHNR and CDR2 FQNEAQ (reference sequence). V was trimmed by 3 bases and J by 5 bases, leaving 13 bases between them.

V is TRBV12-3 or TRBV12-4 and J is TRBJ1-6, with D possibly being TRBD1 (5 bases). Trimming took 6 bases from V and 5 from J, leaving 8 bases between them. This CDR3 is built from 13 residues. The CDR3 DNA reads TGTGCCAGCAGGGACACTAATAATTCACCCCTCCACTTT. Translated, it gives CASRDTNNSPLHF.

This chain connects TRBV19 to TRBJ2-2, with 8 positions matching TRBD2. V shed 8 bases, J shed 0 bases, and the junction held 11 bases outside the gene matches. Germline V gene data show CDR1 as LNHDA and CDR2 as SQIVND (reference sequence). The CDR3 totals 17 residues. CDR3 bases: TGTGCCAGTTCCCGAGCGGGGGCTCACGCGAACACCGGGGAGCTGTTTTTT. This translates into CASSRAGAHANTGELFF.

This chain joins TRBV5-6 and TRBJ2-1; 8 bases are a match to TRBD1. This CDR3 comprises 17 residues. Germline loops: CDR1 SGHDT, CDR2 YYEEEE. With 0 bases clipped from V and 4 bases from J, the junction kept 9 bases outside the gene matches. CDR3 in amino acids: CASSLGHPGTGYNEQFF. In DNA form, the CDR3 reads TGTGCCAGCAGCTTGGGCCATCCTGGGACAGGTTACAATGAGCAGTTCTTC.

The chain recombines TRBV3-1 (or the pseudogene TRBV3-2) with TRBJ1-1; 7 bases match TRBD1. Germline V CDR1 and CDR2: LGHDT, YNNKEL (reference sequence). The CDR3 spans 13 residues. J gave up 8 bases and V 1 base, and 4 bases lay outside the gene matches. The CDR3 region has the DNA TGTGCCAGCAGCCAAGTTGACAGGGCGGAAGCTTTCTTT. It codes for CASSQVDRAEAFF.

V usage is TRBV5-1 and J usage is TRBJ1-4, with 7 bases fitting TRBD1. CDR1 and CDR2 from the germline V gene are SGHRS and YFSETQ. The CDR3 totals 16 residues. Trimming took 1 base from V and 8 from J; bases not matched to a gene: 11. The CDR3 coding sequence is TGCGCCAGCAGCTTGTTTTTACAGGGGAAAGGAGAAAAACTGTTTTTT. Translation gives CASSLFLQGKGEKLFF.

The V call is TRBV7-2, the J call TRBJ2-7; 7 bases agree with TRBD1. The CDR3 extends over 14 amino acids. Germline V gene sequence: CDR1 SGHTA, CDR2 FQGNSA. Trimming cost V 3 bases and J 4 bases; bases outside gene matches: 6. The CDR3 region is CASSFRDRTYEQYF. The CDR3 nucleotides read TGTGCCAGCAGCTTTAGGGACAGAACTTACGAGCAGTACTTC.

This clone was seen a few times. The rearrangement joins TRBV9 to TRBJ2-3; a possible D gene is TRBD1 (5 bases). CDR1 and CDR2 from the germline V gene are SGDLS and YYNGEE. Between the trimmed V and J ends, which lost 0 bases and 3 bases, there was a span of 20 bases. The CDR3 loop spans 18 amino acids. CDR3 region: CASSVGFSAGSRTDTQYF. DNA of the CDR3: TGTGCCAGCAGCGTAGGCTTTTCGGCAGGGTCTCGGACAGATACGCAGTATTTT.

The genes are TRBV6-5 and TRBJ1-3, with a possible D match to TRBD1 (5 bases). V gave up 0 bases and J gave up 0 bases, with 9 bases separating them. This CDR3 has 16 residues. Germline CDR1 reads MNHEY; CDR2 reads SVGAGI. This CDR3 reads CASSYSRGSSGNTIYF. CDR3 coding DNA: TGTGCCAGCAGTTACTCAAGGGGAAGCTCTGGAAACACCATATATTTT.

CDR3 in amino acids: CASSLALDTSEAFF. The CDR3 DNA is TGCGCCAGCAGCTTGGCCTTGGACACAAGTGAAGCTTTCTTT. The chain couples TRBV5-1 to TRBJ1-1, with D tentatively TRBD1 (5 bases). CDR3 size: 14 residues. Germline-derived CDR1 and CDR2 are SGHRS and YFSETQ. V gave up 0 bases and J gave up 7 bases, with 13 bases separating them. The entire variable domain, with the rest obtained from reference TRBV5-1 and TRBJ1-1, is as follows: KAGVTQTPRYLIKTRGQQVTLSCSPISGHRSVSWYQQTPGQGLQFLFEYFSETQRNKGNFPGRFSGRQFSNSRSEMNVSTLELGDSALYLCASSLALDTSEAFFGQGTRLTVV.

The V and J genes are TRBV29-1 and TRBJ2-7, with 10 bases that match TRBD1. Germline assignment: CDR1 SQVTM and CDR2 ANQGSEA. J was trimmed by 4 bases and V by 6 bases; bases with no gene match: 9. The CDR3 contains 14 residues. The CDR3 loop reads CSVVTGTGEYEQYF. In DNA, the CDR3 is TGCAGCGTGGTGACCGGGACAGGGGAATACGAGCAGTACTTC.

The V and J genes are TRBV7-9 and TRBJ1-2, with a weak D call TRBD1 (5 bases). The V end was cut by 3 bases, the J end by 2 bases, with 10 bases between. The germline gives CDR1 SEHNR, CDR2 FQNEAQ (reference sequence). The CDR3 covers 14 residues. The CDR3 is CASSFAGINYGYTF. The CDR3 DNA follows: TGTGCCAGCAGCTTCGCAGGGATCAACTATGGCTACACCTTC.

V is TRBV7-2 and J is TRBJ2-1; a possible D gene is TRBD2 (6 bases). V was trimmed by 2 bases and J by 5 bases, leaving 13 bases between them. The CDR3 runs to 15 residues. CDR1 and CDR2 from the germline V gene are SGHTA and FQGNSA. CDR3 residues: CASSLRRETDNEQFF. The CDR3 bases are TGTGCCAGCAGCTTACGTCGGGAGACCGACAATGAGCAGTTCTTC.

The CDR3 nucleotides are TGTGCCAGCAGTAGGGACAGGGTAGGCGAAAAACTGTTTTTT. Protein: CASSRDRVGEKLFF. The rearrangement joins TRBV28 to TRBJ1-4; 9 bases match TRBD1. This CDR3 spans 14 amino acids. V lost 5 bases, J lost 8 bases, and 6 bases stayed unmatched. In germline, CDR1 is MDHEN, CDR2 SYDVKM.

This sequence joins TRBV7-2 and TRBJ1-5; D gene ambiguous. CDR1 and CDR2 from the germline V gene are SGHTA and FQGNSA. The ends were cut back, 2 bases at V and 7 bases at J, with 12 bases in the middle. The CDR3 has 14 residues. The CDR3 is CASSLNGVYQPQHF. The CDR3 bases are TGTGCCAGCAGCTTAAACGGGGTCTACCAGCCCCAGCATTTT.

The chain employs TRBV6-5 and TRBJ1-4, with TRBD1 identical over 7 bases. From germline, CDR1 is MNHEY and CDR2 SVGAGI. The junction had 4 bases not matched to a gene; V was cut back by 5 bases and J by 7 bases. This CDR3 is built from 13 residues. The DNA for the CDR3 is TGTGCCAGCAGTAGGGGGACAGCTGAAAAACTGTTTTTT. Translation gives CASSRGTAEKLFF.

This chain links TRBV7-3 with TRBJ2-1, with 10 bases identical to TRBD2. Germline loops: CDR1 SGHTA, CDR2 FQGTGA. J was trimmed by 3 bases and V by 2 bases; bases with no gene match: 4. The CDR3 has 16 amino acids. The CDR3 bases are TGTGCCAGCAGCTTAGGGCTAGCGGGAGTCTACAATGAGCAGTTCTTC. Protein product: CASSLGLAGVYNEQFF.

This rearrangement joins TRBV19 to TRBJ1-3, with TRBD1 matching 10 bases. Losses at the gene ends were 8 bases for V and 3 bases for J; bases not matched to a gene: 10. The germline gives CDR1 LNHDA, CDR2 SQIVND (reference sequence). This CDR3 comprises 16 residues. CDR3 sequence: CASRPGTGEVGNTIYF. DNA of the CDR3: TGTGCCAGTCGACCGGGGACAGGGGAGGTTGGAAACACCATATATTTT.

The chain employs TRBV27 and TRBJ2-1; D is unresolved. Per germline, CDR1 MNHEY and CDR2 SMNVEV (reference sequence). The CDR3 covers 12 residues. The V and J ends lost 0 bases and 11 bases respectively, with 8 bases between them. The CDR3 protein is CASSLSFSQQFF. The CDR3 nucleotides read TGTGCCAGCAGTTTATCGTTCTCTCAGCAGTTCTTC.

The chain combines TRBV5-6 with TRBJ1-1; 9 bases map to TRBD1. CDR1 SGHDT and CDR2 YYEEEE come from the germline V gene. Germline trimming cut 4 bases from V and 10 bases from J; bases unmatched to any gene: 11. The CDR3 loop spans 14 amino acids. The CDR3 protein is CASSPDRGRFGAFF. DNA of the CDR3: TGTGCCAGCAGCCCGGACAGGGGAAGGTTCGGAGCTTTCTTT. The full variable domain, in which reference TRBV5-6 and TRBJ1-1 provide the parts outside the CDR3, is DAGVTQSPTHLIKTRGQQVTLRCSPKSGHDTVSWYQQALGQGPQFIFQYYEEEERQRGNFPDRFSGHQFPNYSSELNVNALLLGDSALYLCASSPDRGRFGAFFGQGTRLTVV.

The chain has TRBV7-8 and TRBJ1-2; weak D call: TRBD1 (5 bases). CDR1 is SGHVS, CDR2 FQNEAQ, per germline. V shed 5 bases and J shed 7 bases, with 14 bases lying between them. This CDR3 is 13 amino acids long. The DNA for the CDR3 is TGTGCCAGCAGCGTGGGACTATCGGGTGGCTACACCTTC. Its protein product is CASSVGLSGGYTF.

The sample holds one count of this clone. This rearrangement joins TRBV29-1 to TRBJ1-1; no reliable D call. Germline V gene data show CDR1 as SQVTM and CDR2 as ANQGSEA. Trimming shortened V by 4 bases and J by 1 base, and 4 bases separated the two germline ends. This CDR3 region has 11 residues. For the CDR3, the DNA is TGCAGCGTTGCCAGGAACACTGAAGCTTTCTTT. Translation gives CSVARNTEAFF.

The chain combines TRBV9 with TRBJ2-2; possibly TRBD2 for D (5 bases). The ends were cut back, 0 bases at V and 4 bases at J, with 13 bases in the middle. The CDR3 sequence is 16 residues long. Germline CDR1 is SGDLS and CDR2 is YYNGEE. The CDR3, as DNA: TGTGCCAGCAGCGTAGCAGAAGGACTCACCACCGGGGAGCTGTTTTTT. The encoded protein is CASSVAEGLTTGELFF.

This chain connects TRBV3-1 (or the pseudogene TRBV3-2) to TRBJ2-1; possibly TRBD1 for D (6 bases). The germline V and J ends were trimmed by 0 bases and 7 bases, with 10 bases remaining between them. Germline V CDR1 and CDR2: LGHDT, YNNKEL (reference sequence). The CDR3 totals 14 residues. CDR3 sequence: CASSQDTRGNEQFF. In DNA form, the CDR3 reads TGTGCCAGCAGCCAAGATACCAGGGGAAATGAGCAGTTCTTC.

CDR3 residues: CASSGQGSDQPQHF. The CDR3 nucleotides read TGTGCCAGCTCAGGACAGGGTTCTGATCAGCCCCAGCATTTT. The rearrangement links TRBV18 to TRBJ1-5; 8 positions agree with TRBD1. The ends lost 5 bases at V and 5 bases at J; junction bases unmatched: 5. This CDR3 comprises 14 residues. Germline assignment: CDR1 KGHSH and CDR2 LQKENI. The whole variable domain, remainder taken from reference TRBV18 and TRBJ1-5, is NAGVMQNPRHLVRRRGQEARLRCSPMKGHSHVYWYRQLPEEGLKFMVYLQKENIIDESGMPKERFSAEFPKEGPSILRIQQVVRGDSAAYFCASSGQGSDQPQHFGDGTRLSIL.